The 11 T cell receptor beta chains presented below share a single source sample, sequenced in a study of blood T cells in healthy people across ages. The authors ran a second PCR of roughly 6 to 12 cycles using a sample-barcoded 5' primer and a J-beta primer mix. TCRdb passed the 5' RACE reads through MiXCR, listing each CDR3 protein once. The data hold approximately 1.5 million distinct CDR3 sequences, with 30% to 35% observed a single time. The sample taken for sequencing was blood. All receptors come from a woman in her twenties or thirties in good health.

The chain couples TRBV20-1 to TRBJ2-3; D is perhaps TRBD1 or TRBD2 (5 bases each). The CDR3 sequence is 15 residues long. Deletions cut 0 bases from V and 1 base from J, with 11 bases between. Germline CDR1 is DFQATT and CDR2 is SNEGSKA (reference sequence). CDR3 nucleotide sequence: TGCAGTGCTAGAGATGTTGTGGGGGGCACAGATACGCAGTATTTT. Residues: CSARDVVGGTDTQYF.

This clonotype was observed a few times. J is TRBJ2-1 and V is TRBV24-1; 15 nucleotides match TRBD2. Trimming took 3 bases from V and 7 from J; bases not matched to a gene: 6. The CDR3 runs to 17 residues. CDR1 is KGHDR and CDR2 is SFDVKD in the germline V gene. The CDR3 DNA reads as TGTGCCACCAGTGATCCGGGACTAGCGGGAGGCTGGAATGAGCAGTTCTTC. It translates to CATSDPGLAGGWNEQFF.

The gene calls are TRBV20-1 and TRBJ2-1; D may match TRBD1 or TRBD2 (5 bases each). Trimming took off 4 bases at V and 1 base at J, with 11 bases between the two ends. The CDR3 has 14 amino acids. Germline lookup yields CDR1 DFQATT and CDR2 SNEGSKA (reference sequence). This CDR3 reads CSAIDWGSYNEQFF. Written as DNA, the CDR3 is TGCAGTGCTATTGACTGGGGGTCCTACAATGAGCAGTTCTTC.

The V call is TRBV20-1, the J call TRBJ1-5; D is unresolved. Germline CDR1 reads DFQATT; CDR2 reads SNEGSKA (reference sequence). Trimming stripped 2 bases from V and 0 bases from J, with 8 bases between. This CDR3 has 14 amino acids. The CDR3 protein is CSARLSDSNQPQHF. The CDR3 coding sequence is TGCAGTGCTAGACTAAGTGATAGCAATCAGCCCCAGCATTTT.

The genes are TRBV20-1 and TRBJ2-5; 12 bases agree with TRBD1. Germline-derived CDR1 and CDR2 are DFQATT and SNEGSKA (reference sequence). V was clipped by 4 bases and J by 5 bases; unmatched bases: 11. CDR3 size: 16 residues. CDR3 bases: TGCAGTGCTAACCCGGGACAGGGGGCGAGTTTCGAGACCCAGTACTTC. Translating it yields CSANPGQGASFETQYF.

The chain employs TRBV11-2 and TRBJ2-5; TRBD2 aligns across 8 bases. The CDR3 has 16 residues. With V trimmed by 0 bases and J by 4 bases, 7 bases remained unmatched. The germline gives CDR1 SGHAT, CDR2 FQNNGV. CDR3 residues: CASSLDEASGGETQYF. DNA for the CDR3: TGTGCCAGCAGCTTAGATGAGGCGAGCGGGGGAGAGACCCAGTACTTC.

The V call is TRBV27, the J call TRBJ2-1; D is possibly TRBD2 (6 bases). Germline CDR1 is MNHEY and CDR2 is SMNVEV (reference sequence). This CDR3 is 15 amino acids long. Trimming removed 6 bases at V and 0 bases at J, with 12 bases between. The CDR3 DNA reads as TGTGCCAGCAGACTAGCTGCCAGCTCCTACAATGAGCAGTTCTTC. Amino acids: CASRLAASSYNEQFF.

The chain combines TRBV28 with TRBJ2-7; tentative D call: TRBD1 (6 bases). The V and J ends lost 6 bases and 0 bases respectively, with 12 bases between them. The CDR3 sequence is 14 residues long. Germline V gene lookup returns CDR1 MDHEN and CDR2 SYDVKM. As DNA, the CDR3 is TGTGCCAGCAGCGATCTGGACAGCTCCTACGAGCAGTACTTC. Translated: CASSDLDSSYEQYF.

This clonotype was recorded many times. The J gene is TRBJ2-5, the V gene TRBV29-1, with 12 nucleotides matching TRBD2. Germline V gene data show CDR1 as SQVTM and CDR2 as ANQGSEA. This CDR3 spans 14 amino acids. Germline trimming cut 5 bases from V and 5 bases from J; bases unmatched to any gene: 6. The CDR3 coding sequence is TGCAGCGTTTCTAGCGGGGGGGCGGGGGAGACCCAGTACTTC. This gives the protein CSVSSGGAGETQYF.

This clonotype occurred a few times. The chain has TRBV6-5 and TRBJ2-3; D gene unclear. Germline lookup yields CDR1 MNHEY and CDR2 SVGAGI. V dropped 6 bases and J dropped 2 bases, with 12 bases sitting between them. CDR3 length: 14 residues. The CDR3, as DNA: TGTGCCAGCAGGCAGAGCCGGTACACAGATACGCAGTATTTT. Its translation: CASRQSRYTDTQYF.

The V and J genes are TRBV20-1 and TRBJ1-4; 7 positions match TRBD1. In germline, CDR1 is DFQATT, CDR2 SNEGSKA (reference sequence). Unmatched junction bases numbered 1, after V lost 6 bases and J lost 3 bases. This CDR3 has 12 residues. This CDR3 is CSAGTANEKLFF. CDR3 nucleotides: TGCAGTGCGGGGACAGCTAATGAAAAACTGTTTTTT.